Here is one T cell receptor (beta chain) with its context. What it recognizes is unknown. This sample stems from a study of T cell repertoires in cytomegalovirus infection. At the level of the study: Used in the study were CMV epitopes, some recently identified and HLA-C-restricted, others well-studied and HLA-B-restricted. Through public TCR beta signatures, both CMV infection and matching HLA type were indicated.

Study-wide points: There were HLA-C-restricted CMV-specific TCR beta clonotypes dominating the ex vivo response. The cumulative frequency of public TCR beta families identified carriers of CMV plus the relevant HLA.

TCRdb re-derived calls from the reads in MiXCR, one entry per CDR3 protein. The profile shows a few hundred thousand distinct CDR3 sequences, about 32% of them singletons. The sample consisted of cultured PBMCs, taken from culture after CMV antigen stimulation. The sequence was collected from a human donor in good health (CMV status not recorded). Some clones in this sample may be carry-over from other donors' samples.

The CDR3 loop reads CASSQEVGRAGETQYF. As DNA, the CDR3 is TGCGCCAGCAGCCAAGAAGTCGGGAGGGCCGGGGAGACCCAGTACTTC. The chain combines TRBV4-3 with TRBJ2-5; 8 nucleotides match TRBD2. From germline, CDR1 is LGHNA and CDR2 YSLEER. The CDR3 length is 16 residues. With 0 bases clipped from V and 5 bases from J, the junction kept 8 bases outside the gene matches.